Listed below are T cell receptor beta chains from one sample, sequenced in a study of graft-versus-host responses after intestinal transplantation. Sequencing was performed with immunoSEQ multiplex PCR; in TCRdb, only in-frame clones are kept and a portion is missing. This sample has 29,000 or so clones; about 92% occur once, and the top ten carry just over 0.7%. The sequencing here drew on PBMCs, taken roughly 62 days after intestinal transplant. The receptors stem from a human patient who received an intestinal transplant, so some T cells may come from the graft donor. The CDR3 runs from the conserved cysteine through the conserved F or W. The D gene is left open where the match is weak. Not every row has a clone size; where given, it reads once, few, many or a size class.

j_gene | d_gene | abundance | v_gene | CDR3nt | CDR3aa
TRBJ1-2 | TRBD1 | - | TRBV6-6 | TGTGCCAGCAACAGGGGGCCCGACGGTGGCTACACCTTC | CASNRGPDGGYTF
TRBJ2-7 | - | - | TRBV11-2 | TGTGCCAGCAGCCCCCCGGGGCCATACACCTACGAGCAGTACTTC | CASSPPGPYTYEQYF
TRBJ2-3 | TRBD2 | - | TRBV7-2 | TGTGCCAGCAGCTTAGTTGGACTAGCGGGGCTCACAGATACGCAGTATTTT | CASSLVGLAGLTDTQYF
TRBJ2-1 | TRBD2 | once | TRBV5-5 | TGTGCCAGCAGCTTTTTAGCGGGAGGGCTATCTGAGCAGTTCTTC | CASSFLAGGLSEQFF
TRBJ2-2 | - | - | TRBV2 | TGTGCCACCGATTATGGTGGGAGCACCGGGGAGCTGTTTTTT | CATDYGGSTGELFF
TRBJ2-7 | - | - | TRBV2 | TGTGCCAGCATTTCGGAATCCTACGAGCAGTACTTC | CASISESYEQYF
TRBJ2-5 | TRBD2 | - | TRBV7-9 | TGTGCCAGCAGCTTCAGGACTAGTAACGAGACCCAGTACTTC | CASSFRTSNETQYF
TRBJ1-3 | - | - | TRBV29-1 | TGCAGCGTTTTTCCTCTTCCGCATCGGGGAAACACCATATATTTT | CSVFPLPHRGNTIYF
TRBJ1-2 | - | - | TRBV6-1 | TGTGCCAGCAGTGAACGAGCTAACTATGGCTACACCTTC | CASSERANYGYTF
TRBJ2-5 | TRBD2 | - | TRBV5-1 | TGCGCCAGCAGCTTTAGCGGGACAGAGACCCAGTACTTC | CASSFSGTETQYF
TRBJ2-5 | - | - | TRBV20-1 | TGCAGTGCTATATCAGAGACCCAGTACTTC | CSAISETQYF
TRBJ1-2 | - | - | TRBV7-8 | TGTGCCAGCAGCCCCGGAAGGGTCTCGGGCTATGGCTACACCTTC | CASSPGRVSGYGYTF
TRBJ1-6 | - | - | TRBV5-1 | TGCGCCAGCAGCGCCGGACTGTATTCACCCCTCCACTTT | CASSAGLYSPLHF
TRBJ2-7 | - | - | TRBV5-1 | TGCGCCAGCAGCTTCTACGAGCAGTACTTC | CASSFYEQYF
TRBJ2-7 | TRBD1 | - | TRBV27 | TGTGCCAGCAGTTTAGTGGGACAGGCGAGATACGAGCAGTACTTC | CASSLVGQARYEQYF
TRBJ2-7 | - | - | TRBV5-4 | TGTGCCAGCATCTTAGGACAGTCCTACGAGCAGTACTTC | CASILGQSYEQYF
TRBJ1-1 | - | - | TRBV7-6 | TGTGCCAGCAGCCCCAATATGTGGAACACTGAAGCTTTCTTT | CASSPNMWNTEAFF
TRBJ2-1 | TRBD1 | - | TRBV2 | TGTGCCAAGAAGGGGGCAGGGGGAAACAATGAGCAGTTCTTC | CAKKGAGGNNEQFF
TRBJ1-2 | - | - | TRBV19 | TGTGCCAGTGGGCATGGCTGGCGGGGCTACACCTTC | CASGHGWRGYTF
TRBJ2-7 | - | - | TRBV5-6 | TGTGCCAGCAGCTTGGAGGGCGTATCCTGCGAGCAGTACTTC | CASSLEGVSCEQYF
TRBJ1-2 | - | - | TRBV9 | TGTGCCAGCAGCGGAAGGGTAGAGAGACGTTATGGCTACACCTTC | CASSGRVERRYGYTF
TRBJ1-1 | TRBD1 | - | TRBV27 | TGTGCCAGCAGTCGGGACCGGGACAGGGTTCGGGGTACTGAAGCTTTCTTT | CASSRDRDRVRGTEAFF
TRBJ2-1 | TRBD2 | - | TRBV7-2 | TGTGCCAGCAGCTTAGGTCCGGGACTAGCGCCCCATGAGCAGTTCTTC | CASSLGPGLAPHEQFF
TRBJ1-2 | TRBD1 | once | TRBV5-1 | TGCGCCAGCAGCACCGGACAGGGGGCCGCCTATGGCTACACCTTC | CASSTGQGAAYGYTF
TRBJ2-7 | - | - | TRBV6-5 | TGTGCCAGCAGTTACGGGGAGTCCGGCGAGCAGTACTTC | CASSYGESGEQYF
TRBJ1-2 | - | once | TRBV4-3 | TGCGCCAGCAGCCAAGATTTGGGGTCTTTTAACTATGGCTACACCTTC | CASSQDLGSFNYGYTF
TRBJ2-3 | - | - | TRBV15 | TGTGCCACCAGCAGAAGAGCGGGTAGCACAGATACGCAGTATTTT | CATSRRAGSTDTQYF